This TCR beta chain was sequenced in a study of blood T cell repertoires in COVID-19. Study-wide background: Sites in the United States, Italy and Spain provided acute and convalescent COVID-19 samples.

Germline assignment: CDR1 SGHNT and CDR2 YENEEA. V lost 4 bases, J lost 1 base, and 9 bases lay in between. The length of the CDR3 is 14 residues. Authors' processing steps: Reference gene primers were amplified, and this amplification served to estimate nucleated cell counts. Repertoires were generated with immunoSEQ multiplex PCR, while TCRdb's copy carries only in-frame clones and drops some. V and J calls and clone size are those listed in that table; D and trimming were worked out from the DNA. The table shows 210,000 or so clones, with around 80% occurring only once. The chain has TRBV11-3 and TRBJ2-3; maybe TRBD1 (5 bases). Input material: peripheral blood. The sequence was obtained from a human donor in a cohort sampled during active COVID-19. CDR3 coding DNA: TGTGCCAGCAGCTGGGGCAGGGGCACAGATACGCAGTATTTT. This translates into CASSWGRGTDTQYF.